This T cell receptor (beta chain) was sequenced during a study of tumor-infiltrating lymphocytes in primary liver carcinoma. Whole-study results and caveats: It was observed that only about 7.5-25% of the top clones appeared in every one of the five tumor regions.

Germline-derived CDR1 and CDR2 are WSHSY and SAAADI. The CDR3 extends over 14 amino acids. V gave up 8 bases and J gave up 8 bases; unmatched junction bases: 13. Comments on this clonotype: The antigen is undetermined.

Starting material for RNA and DNA co-extraction consisted of about 20-30 mg of unsorted bulk tissue. A constant-region primer primed TCR beta cDNA synthesis from roughly 520 ng of total RNA. Investigators got TCR beta libraries out of three nested multiplex PCR rounds, done with slightly modified ARM-PCR. Each of the first two PCR rounds ran about 9 cycles with TRBV1-TRBV30 forward and C-beta reverse primers. Each CDR3 protein gets one entry after TCRdb re-called the multiplex PCR reads with MiXCR. Of more than 95,000 distinct CDR3 sequences listed, roughly 80% were seen once; the top ten hold about a fifth.

Sequences were obtained from liver tumor tissue from sampling region 3. Indicated subset: tumor region T3, left-lateral pole. The sequence derives from a man aged 35 to 55 with primary liver carcinoma and hepatitis B virus infection. The rearrangement joins TRBV10-2 to TRBJ2-7; 9 bases fit TRBD1. The CDR3 nucleotides are TGCGCCAGCTGTCCCACAGGGGGCCGGGAAAAGCAGTACTTC. Its protein product is CASCPTGGREKQYF.